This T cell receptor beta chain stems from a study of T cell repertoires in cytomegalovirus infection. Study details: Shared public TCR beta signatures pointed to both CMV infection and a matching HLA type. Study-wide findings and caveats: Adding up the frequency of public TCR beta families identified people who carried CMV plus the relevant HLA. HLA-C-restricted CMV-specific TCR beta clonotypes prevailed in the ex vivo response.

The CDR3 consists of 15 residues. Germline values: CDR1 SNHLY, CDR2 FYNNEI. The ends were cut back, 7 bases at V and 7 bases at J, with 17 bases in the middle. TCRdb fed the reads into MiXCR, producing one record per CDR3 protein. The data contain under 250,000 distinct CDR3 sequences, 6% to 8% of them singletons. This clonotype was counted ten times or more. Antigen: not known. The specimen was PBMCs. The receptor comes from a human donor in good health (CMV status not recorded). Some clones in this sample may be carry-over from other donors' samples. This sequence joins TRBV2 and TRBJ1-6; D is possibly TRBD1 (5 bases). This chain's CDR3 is CASISRVVGNSPLHF. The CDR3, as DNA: TGTGCCAGCATCTCCAGGGTAGTGGGGAATTCACCCCTCCACTTT.